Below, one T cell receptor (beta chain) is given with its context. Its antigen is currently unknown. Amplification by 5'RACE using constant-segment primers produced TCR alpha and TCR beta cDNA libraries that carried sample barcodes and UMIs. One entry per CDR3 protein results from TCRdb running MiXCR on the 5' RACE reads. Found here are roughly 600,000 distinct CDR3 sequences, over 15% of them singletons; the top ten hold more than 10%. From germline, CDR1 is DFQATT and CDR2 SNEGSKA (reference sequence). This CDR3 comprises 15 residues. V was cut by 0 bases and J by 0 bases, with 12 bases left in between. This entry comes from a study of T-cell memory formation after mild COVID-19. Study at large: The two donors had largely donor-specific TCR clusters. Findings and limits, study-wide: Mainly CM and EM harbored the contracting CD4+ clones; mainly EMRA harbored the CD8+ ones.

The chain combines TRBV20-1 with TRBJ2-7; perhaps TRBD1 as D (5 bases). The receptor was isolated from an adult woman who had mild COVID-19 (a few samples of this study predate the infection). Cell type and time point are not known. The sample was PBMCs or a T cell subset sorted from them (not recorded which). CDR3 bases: TGCAGTGCTAGAGACCTGGGGCAGGCCTCCTACGAGCAGTACTTC. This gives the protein CSARDLGQASYEQYF.